This T cell receptor (beta chain) came from a study of tumor-infiltrating lymphocytes in oesophageal squamous cell carcinoma. CDR3 length: 13 residues. Per germline, CDR1 SGHVS and CDR2 FQNEAQ. Each CDR3 protein is one row after TCRdb ran MiXCR on the reads. The repertoire includes 12,000 or so distinct CDR3 sequences, roughly 60% of them detected once, and around 53% sits in the top ten. The receptor was isolated from a female donor with esophageal squamous cell carcinoma. The sample taken for sequencing was blood. This sequence joins TRBV7-8 and TRBJ2-1, with D possibly being TRBD1 (5 bases). The DNA matches TRBJ2-5 better at its end, which makes the J call doubtful. The CDR3, as DNA: TGTGCCAGCAGCCCAGGACACGGGGAGACCCAGTACTTC. Translating gives CASSPGHGETQYF.